This entry describes one TCR beta chain. The data belong to a study of shared clonotypes between healthy human individuals. The overall study: Each donor's CD4 naive and CD4 memory cells filled three plates apiece, CD8 naive two, and CD8 memory one.

Produced via immunoSEQ multiplex PCR; TCRdb's table is partial and in-frame only. The data contain over a million clones, around 97% of them singletons. The specimen sequenced was naive CD4+ T cells sorted from blood. The subset: CD45RA+ positively selected. The origin of this receptor is a young man in good health.

The CDR3 coding sequence is TGTGCCAGCATATGGACAGCGAACACCGGGGAGCTGTTTTTT. Protein product: CASIWTANTGELFF. V is TRBV25-1 and J is TRBJ2-2; possible D gene TRBD1, 6 bases. Germline CDR1 MGHDK, CDR2 SYGVNS. V was clipped by 7 bases and J by 0 bases, with 9 bases between them. The CDR3 totals 14 residues.